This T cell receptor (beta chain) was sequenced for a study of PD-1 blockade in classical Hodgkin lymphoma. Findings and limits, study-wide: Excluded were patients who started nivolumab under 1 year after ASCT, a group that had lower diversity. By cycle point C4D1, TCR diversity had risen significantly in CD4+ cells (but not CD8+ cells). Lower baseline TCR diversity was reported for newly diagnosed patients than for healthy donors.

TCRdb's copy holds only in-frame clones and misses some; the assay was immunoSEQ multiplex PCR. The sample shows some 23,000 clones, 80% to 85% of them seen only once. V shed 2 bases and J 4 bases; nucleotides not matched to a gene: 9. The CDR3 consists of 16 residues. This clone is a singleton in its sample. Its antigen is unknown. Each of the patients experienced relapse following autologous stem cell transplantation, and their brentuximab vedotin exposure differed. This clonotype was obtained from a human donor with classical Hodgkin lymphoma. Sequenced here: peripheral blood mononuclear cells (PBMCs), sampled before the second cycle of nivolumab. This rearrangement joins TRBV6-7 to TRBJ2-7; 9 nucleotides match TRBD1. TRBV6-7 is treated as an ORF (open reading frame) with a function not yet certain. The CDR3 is CASSYDWDRVEYEQYF. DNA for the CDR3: TGTGCCAGCAGTTACGACTGGGACAGGGTCGAATACGAGCAGTACTTC.